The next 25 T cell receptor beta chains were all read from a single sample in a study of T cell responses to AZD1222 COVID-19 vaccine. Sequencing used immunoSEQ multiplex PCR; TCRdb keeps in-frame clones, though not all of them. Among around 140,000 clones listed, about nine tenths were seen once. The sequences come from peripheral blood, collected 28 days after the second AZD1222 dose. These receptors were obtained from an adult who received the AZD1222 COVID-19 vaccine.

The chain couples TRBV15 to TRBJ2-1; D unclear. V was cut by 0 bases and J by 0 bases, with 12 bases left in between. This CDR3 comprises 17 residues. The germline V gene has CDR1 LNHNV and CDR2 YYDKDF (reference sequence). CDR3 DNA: TGTGCCACCAGCAGAGAATTAGTTAGCTCCTCCTACAATGAGCAGTTCTTC. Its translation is CATSRELVSSSYNEQFF.

As DNA, the CDR3 is TGTGCCAGCAGTGATCAGGGAGGCGAGACCCAGTACTTC. This encodes CASSDQGGETQYF. V and J are TRBV2 and TRBJ2-5; perhaps TRBD2 as D (6 bases). Germline lookup yields CDR1 SNHLY and CDR2 FYNNEI. The CDR3 contains 13 residues. V was trimmed by 3 bases and J by 5 bases, leaving 10 bases between them. Looking up the rest from reference TRBV2 and TRBJ2-5 gives the full variable domain: EPEVTQTPSHQVTQMGQEVILRCVPISNHLYFYWYRQILGQKVEFLVSFYNNEISEKSEIFDDQFSVERPDGSNFTLKIRSTKLEDSAMYFCASSDQGGETQYFGPGTRLLVL.

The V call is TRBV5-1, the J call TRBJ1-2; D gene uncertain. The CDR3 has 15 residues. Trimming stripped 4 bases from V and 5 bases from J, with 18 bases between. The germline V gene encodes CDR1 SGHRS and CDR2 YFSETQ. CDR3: CASSPLAALNYGYTF. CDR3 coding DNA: TGCGCCAGCAGCCCATTAGCGGCACTTAATTATGGCTACACCTTC.

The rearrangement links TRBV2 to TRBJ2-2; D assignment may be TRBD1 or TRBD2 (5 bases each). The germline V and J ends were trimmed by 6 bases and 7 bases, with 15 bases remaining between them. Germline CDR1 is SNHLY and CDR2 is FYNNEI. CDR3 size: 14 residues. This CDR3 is CASSPRGGGGELFF. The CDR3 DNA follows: TGTGCCAGCAGCCCACGGGGTGGGGGCGGGGAGCTGTTTTTT.

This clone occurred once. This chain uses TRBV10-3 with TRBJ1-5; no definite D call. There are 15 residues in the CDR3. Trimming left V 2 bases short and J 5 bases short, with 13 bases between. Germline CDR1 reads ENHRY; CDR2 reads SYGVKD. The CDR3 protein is CAISEAKGGDQPQHF. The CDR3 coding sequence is TGTGCCATCAGTGAGGCTAAGGGTGGGGATCAGCCCCAGCATTTT.

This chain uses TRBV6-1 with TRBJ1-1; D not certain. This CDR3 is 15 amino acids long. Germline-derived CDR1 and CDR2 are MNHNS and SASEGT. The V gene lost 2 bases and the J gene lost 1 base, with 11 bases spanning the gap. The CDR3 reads CASSELRFGNTEAFF. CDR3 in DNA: TGTGCCAGCAGTGAACTTAGGTTCGGGAACACTGAAGCTTTCTTT.

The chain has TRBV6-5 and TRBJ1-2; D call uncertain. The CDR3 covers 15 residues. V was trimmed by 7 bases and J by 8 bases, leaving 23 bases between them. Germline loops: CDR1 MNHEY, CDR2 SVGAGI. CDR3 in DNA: TGTGCCAGCAACTGGAACGGAGAGGCAGGTCGCGGCTACACCTTC. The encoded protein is CASNWNGEAGRGYTF.

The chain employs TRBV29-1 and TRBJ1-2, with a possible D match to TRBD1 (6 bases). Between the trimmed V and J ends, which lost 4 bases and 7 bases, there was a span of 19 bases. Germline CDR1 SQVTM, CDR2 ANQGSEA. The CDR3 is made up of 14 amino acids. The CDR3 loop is CSVGITPGAGGYTF. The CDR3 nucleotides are TGCAGCGTTGGAATCACCCCAGGGGCCGGTGGCTACACCTTC.

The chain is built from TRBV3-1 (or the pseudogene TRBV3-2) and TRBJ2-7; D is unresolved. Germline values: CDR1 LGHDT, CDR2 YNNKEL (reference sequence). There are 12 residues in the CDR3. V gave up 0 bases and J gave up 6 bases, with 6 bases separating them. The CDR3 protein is CASSQEGLEQYF. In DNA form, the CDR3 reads TGTGCCAGCAGCCAAGAGGGTCTCGAGCAGTACTTC.

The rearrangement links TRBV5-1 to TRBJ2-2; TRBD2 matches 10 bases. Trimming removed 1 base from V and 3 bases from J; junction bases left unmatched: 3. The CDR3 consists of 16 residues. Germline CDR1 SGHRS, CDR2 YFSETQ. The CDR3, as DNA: TGCGCCAGCAGCTTGAGTAGCGGGGGGTACACCGGGGAGCTGTTTTTT. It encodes CASSLSSGGYTGELFF.

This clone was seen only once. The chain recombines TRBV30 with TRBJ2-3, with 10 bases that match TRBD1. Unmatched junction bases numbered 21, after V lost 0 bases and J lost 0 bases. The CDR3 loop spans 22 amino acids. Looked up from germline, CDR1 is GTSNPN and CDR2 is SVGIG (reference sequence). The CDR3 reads CAWSVLHPRRDRGAISTDTQYF. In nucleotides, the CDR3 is TGTGCCTGGAGTGTATTGCACCCCCGCCGGGACAGGGGAGCCATCAGCACAGATACGCAGTATTTT. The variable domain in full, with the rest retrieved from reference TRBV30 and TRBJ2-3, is SQTIHQWPATLVQPVGSPLSLECTVEGTSNPNLYWYRQAAGRGLQLLFYSVGIGQISSEVPQNLSASRPQDRQFILSSKKLLLSDSGFYLCAWSVLHPRRDRGAISTDTQYFGPGTRLTVL.

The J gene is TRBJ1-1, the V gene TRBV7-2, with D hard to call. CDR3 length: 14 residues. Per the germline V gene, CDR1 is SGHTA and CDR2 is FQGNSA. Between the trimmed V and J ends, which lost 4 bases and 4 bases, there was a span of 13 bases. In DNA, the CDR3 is TGTGCCAGCAGCTCCCCCGGTTACGGCACTGAAGCTTTCTTT. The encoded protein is CASSSPGYGTEAFF.

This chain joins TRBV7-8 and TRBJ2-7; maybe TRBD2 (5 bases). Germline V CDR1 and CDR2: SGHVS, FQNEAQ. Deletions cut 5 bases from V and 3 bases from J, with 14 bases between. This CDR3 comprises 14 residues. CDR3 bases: TGTGCCAGCAGCGCAGTTGGAGGCGTCTACGAGCAGTACTTC. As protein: CASSAVGGVYEQYF. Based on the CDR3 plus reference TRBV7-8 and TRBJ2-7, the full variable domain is GAGVSQSPRYKVAKRGQDVALRCDPISGHVSLFWYQQALGQGPEFLTYFQNEAQLDKSGLPSDRFFAERPEGSVSTLKIQRTQQEDSAVYLCASSAVGGVYEQYFGPGTRLTVT.

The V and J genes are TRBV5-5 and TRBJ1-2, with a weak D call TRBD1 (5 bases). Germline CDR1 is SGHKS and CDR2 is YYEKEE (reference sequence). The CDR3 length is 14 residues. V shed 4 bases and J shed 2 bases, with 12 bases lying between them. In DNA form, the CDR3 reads TGTGCCAGCAGCGTCTTGGGGGGGAACTATGGCTACACCTTC. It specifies CASSVLGGNYGYTF. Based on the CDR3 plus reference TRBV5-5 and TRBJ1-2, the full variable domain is DAGVTQSPTHLIKTRGQQVTLRCSPISGHKSVSWYQQVLGQGPQFIFQYYEKEERGRGNFPDRFSARQFPNYSSELNVNALLLGDSALYLCASSVLGGNYGYTFGSGTRLTVV.

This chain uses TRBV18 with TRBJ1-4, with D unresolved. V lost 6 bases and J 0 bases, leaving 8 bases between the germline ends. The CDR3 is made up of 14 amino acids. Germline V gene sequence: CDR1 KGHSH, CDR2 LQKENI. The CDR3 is CASSVRATNEKLFF. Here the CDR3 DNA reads TGTGCCAGCTCCGTGCGTGCAACTAATGAAAAACTGTTTTTT.

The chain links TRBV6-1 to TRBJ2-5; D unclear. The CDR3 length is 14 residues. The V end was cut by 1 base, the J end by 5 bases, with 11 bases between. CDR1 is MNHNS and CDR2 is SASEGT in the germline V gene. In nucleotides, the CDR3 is TGTGCCAGCAGTGAAGGGACCTCGTCGGAGACCCAGTACTTC. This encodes CASSEGTSSETQYF.

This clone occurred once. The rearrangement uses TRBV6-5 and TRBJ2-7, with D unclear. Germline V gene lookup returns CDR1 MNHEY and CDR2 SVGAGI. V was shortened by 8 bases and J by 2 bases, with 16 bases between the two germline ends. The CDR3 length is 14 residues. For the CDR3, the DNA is TGTGCCAGCTGCGAGGTGCCAGGAGCCTACGAGCAGTACTTC. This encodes CASCEVPGAYEQYF.

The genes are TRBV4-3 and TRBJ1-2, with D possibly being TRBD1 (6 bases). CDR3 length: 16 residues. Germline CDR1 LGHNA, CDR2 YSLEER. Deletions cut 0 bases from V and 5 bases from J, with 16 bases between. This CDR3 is CASSQDPQGPGYGYTF. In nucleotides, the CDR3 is TGCGCCAGCAGCCAAGATCCTCAGGGGCCAGGATATGGCTACACCTTC.

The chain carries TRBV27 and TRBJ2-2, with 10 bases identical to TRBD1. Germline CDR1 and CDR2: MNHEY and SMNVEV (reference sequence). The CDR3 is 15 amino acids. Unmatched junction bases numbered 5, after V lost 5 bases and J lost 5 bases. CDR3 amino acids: CASSAGQGLTGELFF. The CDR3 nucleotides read TGTGCCAGCAGTGCGGGACAGGGGCTGACCGGGGAGCTGTTTTTT.

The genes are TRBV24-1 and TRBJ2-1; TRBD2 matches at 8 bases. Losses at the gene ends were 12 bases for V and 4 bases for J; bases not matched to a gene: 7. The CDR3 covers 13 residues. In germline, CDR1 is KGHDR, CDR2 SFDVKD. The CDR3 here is CASEGLEYNEQFF. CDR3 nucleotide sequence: TGTGCCTCGGAGGGACTAGAGTACAATGAGCAGTTCTTC.

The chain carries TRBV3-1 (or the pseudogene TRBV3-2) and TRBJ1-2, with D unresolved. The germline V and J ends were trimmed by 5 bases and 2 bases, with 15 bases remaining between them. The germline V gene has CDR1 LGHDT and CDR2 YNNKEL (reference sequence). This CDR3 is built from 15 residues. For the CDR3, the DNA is TGTGCCAGCAGCAGAGAGAGGGCGGAAAACTATGGCTACACCTTC. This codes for CASSRERAENYGYTF.

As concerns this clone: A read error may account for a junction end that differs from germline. This CDR3 is CASSQEGLAEGDTQYF. The CDR3 coding sequence is TGCGCCAGCAGTCAAGAAGGACTAGCGGAGGGGGATACGCAGTATTTT. The J gene is TRBJ2-3, the V gene TRBV4-3, with 10 nucleotides matching TRBD2. This CDR3 spans 16 amino acids. The V gene's germline CDR1 is LGHNA and CDR2 YSLEER.

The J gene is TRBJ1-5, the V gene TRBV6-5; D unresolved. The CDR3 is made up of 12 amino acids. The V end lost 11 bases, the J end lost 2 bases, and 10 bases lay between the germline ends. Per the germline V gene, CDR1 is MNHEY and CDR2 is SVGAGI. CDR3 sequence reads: CAVADGNQPQHF. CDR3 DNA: TGTGCCGTCGCAGACGGCAATCAGCCCCAGCATTTT.

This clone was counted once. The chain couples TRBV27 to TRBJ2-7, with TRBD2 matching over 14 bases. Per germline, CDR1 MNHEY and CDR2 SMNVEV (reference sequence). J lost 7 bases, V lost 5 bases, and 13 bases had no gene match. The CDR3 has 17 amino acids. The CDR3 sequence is CASSQGAGLAGGGEQYF. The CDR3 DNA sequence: TGTGCCAGCAGTCAGGGGGCAGGACTAGCGGGAGGAGGAGAGCAGTACTTC.

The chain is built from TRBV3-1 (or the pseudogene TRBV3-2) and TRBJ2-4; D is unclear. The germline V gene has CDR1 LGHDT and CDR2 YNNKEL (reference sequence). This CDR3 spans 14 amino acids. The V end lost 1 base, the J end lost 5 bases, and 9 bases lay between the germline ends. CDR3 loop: CASSQAALENIQYF. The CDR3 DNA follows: TGTGCCAGCAGCCAAGCAGCCCTAGAAAACATTCAGTACTTC.